A selection of T cell receptor beta chains follows, all from one sample in a study of T cell changes during pregnancy in multiple sclerosis. Sequencing was performed with immunoSEQ multiplex PCR; in TCRdb, only in-frame clones are kept and a portion is missing. The table shows about 94,000 clones, with approximately 93% occurring only once. Specimen: peripheral blood, collected after pregnancy. These receptor sequences come from a female donor with multiple sclerosis, enrolled in a pregnancy study. CDR3s include the opening cysteine and the closing phenylalanine or tryptophan. Fields, in order: V gene, J gene, clone size, D gene, CDR3 protein, CDR3 DNA. The D gene is left open where the match is weak. Clone size appears in some rows only: once, few, many, or a class for an expanded clone.

>TRBV5-4|TRBJ1-2|NA|TRBD1
CASSLDRGLLRGYTF
TGTGCCAGCAGCTTGGACAGGGGTTTACTAAGGGGCTACACCTTC
>TRBV19|TRBJ2-3|NA|TRBD2
CASSIDPLLADTQYF
TGTGCCAGTAGTATAGATCCCCTACTAGCGGATACGCAGTATTTT
>TRBV29-1|TRBJ2-3|once|NA
CSVEGGDSGTDTQYF
TGCAGCGTTGAGGGAGGTGACAGTGGCACAGATACGCAGTATTTT
>TRBV7-9|TRBJ2-2|NA|NA
CASSFSRLNTGELFF
TGTGCCAGCAGCTTCTCCCGGTTGAACACCGGGGAGCTGTTTTTT
>TRBV9|TRBJ2-2|once|TRBD2
CASSVGGLAGGPNTGELFF
TGTGCCAGCAGCGTAGGAGGACTAGCGGGAGGGCCAAACACCGGGGAGCTGTTTTTT
>TRBV28|TRBJ1-2|NA|NA
CASSLLPQQVYGYTF
TGTGCCAGCAGTTTACTGCCACAGCAAGTGTATGGCTACACCTTC
>TRBV5-5|TRBJ2-7|NA|TRBD1
CASSLGTGLYEQYF
TGTGCCAGCAGCTTAGGGACAGGGCTCTACGAGCAGTACTTC
>TRBV5-1|TRBJ1-1|NA|NA
CASSSGVNTEAFF
TGCGCCAGCAGCAGTGGAGTAAACACTGAAGCTTTCTTT
>TRBV7-9|TRBJ2-7|medium-sized|TRBD2
CASSLGLAAYEQYF
TGTGCCAGCAGCTTAGGACTAGCGGCGTACGAGCAGTACTTC
>TRBV19|TRBJ2-1|NA|TRBD2
CASSTDLSGSPHNEQFF
TGTGCCAGTAGTACCGACCTTAGCGGGAGTCCCCACAATGAGCAGTTCTTC
>TRBV5-4|TRBJ1-4|NA|NA
CASSDAAWVGEKLFF
TGTGCCAGCAGCGACGCGGCCTGGGTGGGTGAAAAACTGTTTTTT
>TRBV28|TRBJ2-1|once|TRBD1
CASSFNRWDRGRNEQFF
TGTGCCAGCAGCTTCAATAGATGGGACAGGGGGCGGAATGAGCAGTTCTTC
>TRBV11-2|TRBJ2-3|NA|NA
CASLRPRGTDTQYF
TGTGCCAGCCTACGTCCTCGGGGCACAGATACGCAGTATTTT
>TRBV6-5|TRBJ1-2|NA|TRBD1
CASRFLGQGNGYTF
TGTGCCAGCAGATTCCTCGGACAGGGGAATGGCTACACCTTC
>TRBV18|TRBJ2-1|NA|NA
CASSPLSRSVRYNEQFF
TGTGCCAGCTCACCACTTTCCCGAAGCGTACGCTACAATGAGCAGTTCTTC
>TRBV4-3|TRBJ2-7|NA|NA
CASSQTHRVTYEQYF
TGCGCCAGCAGCCAAACCCATCGGGTTACCTACGAGCAGTACTTC
>TRBV27|TRBJ2-7|NA|TRBD2
CASRGLAASYEQYF
TGTGCCAGCAGGGGACTAGCGGCGTCCTACGAGCAGTACTTC
>TRBV11-2|TRBJ2-1|NA|TRBD2
CASSSPDSGHYNEQFF
TGTGCCAGCAGCTCACCGGATAGCGGGCATTACAATGAGCAGTTCTTC
>TRBV28|TRBJ2-3|once|NA
CASQGFKGPDTQYF
TGTGCCAGCCAGGGTTTTAAGGGCCCAGATACGCAGTATTTT
>TRBV28|TRBJ1-5|NA|TRBD1
CASSFTGVTQPQHF
TGTGCCAGCAGTTTTACAGGGGTCACTCAGCCCCAGCATTTT
>TRBV19|TRBJ2-1|NA|TRBD2
CASSIQTRGRQFF
TGTGCCAGTAGTATCCAGACGCGGGGGAGGCAGTTCTTC
>TRBV6-1|TRBJ2-5|NA|NA
CASSEGYPLPLQETQYF
TGTGCCAGCAGTGAGGGCTACCCGCTGCCGCTCCAAGAGACCCAGTACTTC
>TRBV10-3|TRBJ2-7|NA|NA
CAISRDSYEQYF
TGTGCCATCAGCCGGGACTCCTACGAGCAGTACTTC
>TRBV19|TRBJ2-3|NA|TRBD2
CASSNGRTDTQYF
TGTGCCAGTAGTAACGGGAGGACAGATACGCAGTATTTT
>TRBV7-8|TRBJ2-2|NA|NA
CASSLSLNTGELFF
TGTGCCAGCAGCTTAAGCCTGAACACCGGGGAGCTGTTTTTT
>TRBV19|TRBJ2-7|NA|NA
CASSTGRMAYEQYF
TGTGCCAGTAGTACGGGGAGAATGGCCTACGAGCAGTACTTC
>TRBV13|TRBJ2-7|once|NA
CASSLGQGVSYEQYF
TGTGCCAGCAGCTTAGGGCAGGGCGTCTCCTACGAGCAGTACTTC
>TRBV5-1|TRBJ2-7|NA|TRBD2
CASSSGTSDILFYEQYF
TGCGCCAGCAGCTCCGGGACTAGCGATATACTTTTCTACGAGCAGTACTTC
>TRBV10-3|TRBJ2-3|NA|NA
CAISESWTAGADTQYF
TGTGCCATCAGTGAGTCGTGGACAGCCGGGGCAGATACGCAGTATTTT
>TRBV2|TRBJ2-5|NA|TRBD1
CASRGFGDREQETQYF
TGTGCCAGCAGAGGTTTTGGTGACAGGGAACAAGAGACCCAGTACTTC
>TRBV19|TRBJ1-3|NA|NA
CAILQGPGNTIYF
TGTGCCATTCTACAGGGCCCGGGAAACACCATATATTTT
>TRBV7-2|TRBJ2-7|NA|NA
CASSQGPYEQYF
TGTGCCAGCAGCCAGGGCCCATACGAGCAGTACTTC
>TRBV4-3|TRBJ2-6|NA|NA
CASSQDASPSSGANVLTF
TGCGCCAGCAGCCAAGATGCCAGTCCCAGCTCTGGGGCCAACGTCCTGACTTTC
>TRBV2|TRBJ2-3|NA|NA
CASFRDCRDTDTQYF
TGTGCCAGCTTCCGGGACTGTCGGGACACAGATACGCAGTATTTT
>TRBV15|TRBJ1-5|NA|NA
CATSRGNAVTQPQHF
TGTGCCACCAGCAGAGGGAACGCGGTAACTCAGCCCCAGCATTTT